The TCR beta chain described here comes from a study of beta chain features in type 1 diabetes. In germline, CDR1 is LGHNA, CDR2 YNFKEQ. Trimming stripped 5 bases from V and 7 bases from J, with 23 bases between. The CDR3 spans 17 residues. Sequenced material consisted of expressed TCRB transcripts (all of the isolated RNA was reverse transcribed). Profiling relied on immunoSEQ multiplex PCR, and the TCRdb table lists in-frame clones only, not all of them. In the table there are 860,000 or so clones, about a sixth of which are singletons. This clone was seen only a few times. The purity of all sorted populations exceeded 95%.

This chain links TRBV4-2 with TRBJ2-2; tentatively, D is TRBD2 (6 bases). The specimen sequenced was naive CD4+ T cells from blood. This receptor was taken from a woman between 18 and 29 years old in good health. CDR3 coding DNA: TGTGCCAGCAGCTCCCTTGGAACGCGGGGAGGTGACGGGGAGCTGTTTTTT. Translation gives CASSSLGTRGGDGELFF.